This is a list of T cell receptor beta chains from one sample in a study of cytomegalovirus exposure and HLA in healthy donors. Profiling relied on immunoSEQ multiplex PCR, and the TCRdb table lists in-frame clones only, not all of them. The sample holds about 180,000 clones; about 80% are singletons and the top ten take under 0.75%. Sequenced sample: PBMCs. The origin of the receptors is a woman aged 35 to 49 in good health and CMV-seronegative. Each CDR3 is given with its conserved first and last residue. Fields, in order: V gene, clone size, D gene, J gene, CDR3 DNA, CDR3 protein. The D gene is left open where the match is weak. Only part of the rows carry a size: once, few, many, or a class if the clone is expanded.

>TRBV7-9|NA|NA|TRBJ1-3
TGTGCCAGCAGCTCCAATCGGGGGGGGGATTTT
CASSSNRGGDF
>TRBV13|NA|NA|TRBJ1-3
TGTGCCAGCAGCTTCGGCGGCTCTGGAAACACCATATATTTT
CASSFGGSGNTIYF
>TRBV12-5|few|TRBD1|TRBJ1-3
TGTGCTAGTGGCGGGACAGGGATAAACACCATATATTTT
CASGGTGINTIYF
>TRBV12-5|NA|NA|TRBJ1-1
TGTGCTAGTGGTTTGGTAGGTCGCAGGACTGAAGCTTTCTTT
CASGLVGRRTEAFF
>TRBV6-5|NA|NA|TRBJ1-5
TGTGCCAGCAGGGGGGGGGCTGTAGGTCAGCCCCAGCATTTT
CASRGGAVGQPQHF
>TRBV2|few|NA|TRBJ1-1
TGTGCCAGCAGTGAGCAGGGATTTGAAGCTTTCTTT
CASSEQGFEAFF
>TRBV11-3|NA|TRBD1|TRBJ2-5
TGTGCCAGCAGCTTAGGACAGGGTGGGGGCCAAGAGACCCAGTACTTC
CASSLGQGGGQETQYF
>TRBV5-1|once|TRBD1|TRBJ1-6
TGCGCCAGCAGCTTGAGACAGGGGGGTTATAATTCACCCCTCCACTTT
CASSLRQGGYNSPLHF
>TRBV5-4|NA|NA|TRBJ2-3
TGTGCCAGCAGCTTGGCAACAGATACGCAGTATTTT
CASSLATDTQYF
>TRBV28|NA|NA|TRBJ1-5
TGTGCCAGCAGTTCGGTGGGTGTGGGAGTGGCCATTAGCAATCAGCCCCAGCATTTT
CASSSVGVGVAISNQPQHF
>TRBV29-1|NA|NA|TRBJ2-7
TGCAGCGTTGAAGGGCCCTACGAGCAGTACTTC
CSVEGPYEQYF
>TRBV19|NA|TRBD2|TRBJ2-7
TGTGCCAGTAGTATGATAGCGGGAGGTTCGTACGAGCAGTACTTC
CASSMIAGGSYEQYF
>TRBV7-7|NA|NA|TRBJ1-5
TGTGCTAGCAGCCGACAAAGGGGGCAGCCCCAGCATTTT
CASSRQRGQPQHF
>TRBV28|NA|TRBD1|TRBJ1-1
TGTGCCAGCCACAACAGGGGGCCCATGAACACTGAAGCTTTCTTT
CASHNRGPMNTEAFF
>TRBV7-9|NA|NA|TRBJ2-5
TGTGCCAGCAGCTTTTCAGGAGGTGAGACCCAGTACTTC
CASSFSGGETQYF
>TRBV11-3|NA|NA|TRBJ2-1
TGTGCCAGCAGCTCTACCGGGACAACCAACAATGAGCAGTTCTTC
CASSSTGTTNNEQFF
>TRBV5-6|NA|NA|TRBJ1-3
TGTGCCAGCAGCCCCCCAACGACAGGTTCTGGAAACACCATATATTTT
CASSPPTTGSGNTIYF
>TRBV2|once|TRBD1|TRBJ1-2
TGTGCCAGCAGTAACGACAGGGCCAACTATGGCTACACCTTC
CASSNDRANYGYTF
>TRBV11-3|NA|NA|TRBJ2-1
TGTGCCAGCAGCCTACCCAATGAGCAGTTCTTC
CASSLPNEQFF
>TRBV7-9|NA|NA|TRBJ1-2
TGTGCCAGCAGCCGCCCAGCAGGGGAGGGTGGCTACACCTTC
CASSRPAGEGGYTF
>TRBV5-8|NA|TRBD2|TRBJ2-3
TGTGCCAGCAGCCCAAGGACTAGCGGCCTGCGGGATACGCAGTATTTT
CASSPRTSGLRDTQYF
>TRBV5-6|NA|TRBD1|TRBJ2-1
TGTGCCAGCAGCTGGGACAGGGGCCTGTGGGATGAGCAGTTCTTC
CASSWDRGLWDEQFF
>TRBV19|many|NA|TRBJ1-1
TGTGCCACCTATAAACAGGCGATGAACACTGAAGCTTTCTTT
CATYKQAMNTEAFF
>TRBV30|NA|TRBD1|TRBJ1-2
TGTGCCGGCGAACGGGACAGGGGATATGGCTACACCTTC
CAGERDRGYGYTF
>TRBV21-1|NA|NA|TRBJ1-2
TGTGCCAGCAGCAAAGAGGTGGGGAGCTATGGCTACACCTTC
CASSKEVGSYGYTF
>TRBV6-5|NA|NA|TRBJ1-1
TGTGCCAGCCAACAGGCTGGTCTCATGAACACTGAAGCTTTCTTT
CASQQAGLMNTEAFF
>TRBV5-1|NA|NA|TRBJ1-1
TGCGCCAGCAGCTTTTTCCAGGGTTCTGAAGCTTTCTTT
CASSFFQGSEAFF
>TRBV7-9|NA|TRBD1|TRBJ2-7
TGTTCCAGCAGCCCGTATTTTCGGACAGGGTCTTACGAGCAGTACTTC
CSSSPYFRTGSYEQYF
>TRBV5-5|NA|TRBD1|TRBJ2-5
TGTGCCAGCAGACAAACTCCGACAGGGGACGAGACCCAGTACTTC
CASRQTPTGDETQYF
>TRBV5-6|NA|TRBD1|TRBJ2-1
TGTGCCAGCAGCTTCCGGGACAGGCTCGCGCAGTTCTTC
CASSFRDRLAQFF
>TRBV15|NA|NA|TRBJ1-3
TGTGCCACCAGCAGAGAGCTCAGGACAGCTGGAAACACCATATATTTT
CATSRELRTAGNTIYF
>TRBV5-1|NA|NA|TRBJ1-6
TGCGCCAGCAGCTTGGGACAGACGAATTCACCCCTCCACTTT
CASSLGQTNSPLHF
>TRBV4-1|few|NA|TRBJ1-2
TGCGCCAGCAGCCAACTCTACAGGGATAACTATGGCTACACCTTC
CASSQLYRDNYGYTF
>TRBV5-1|NA|TRBD2|TRBJ2-7
TGCGCCAGCAGATCTAGCGGGAGCTACGAGCAGTACTTC
CASRSSGSYEQYF
>TRBV29-1|NA|TRBD1|TRBJ2-6
TGCAGCGTTATTCGCCCCCGACAGGGGAGCTCTGGGGCCAACGTCCTGACTTTC
CSVIRPRQGSSGANVLTF
>TRBV7-9|NA|NA|TRBJ1-1
TGTTCCAGCAGCTTTTGGCAAAACACTGAAGCTTTCTTT
CSSSFWQNTEAFF
>TRBV4-2|many|NA|TRBJ2-5
TGTGCCAGCAGCCAAGATCAGCATAAGACAGAGCCCAAAGAGACCCAGTACTTC
CASSQDQHKTEPKETQYF
>TRBV30|few|TRBD2|TRBJ2-1
TGTGCCTGGAGTGTATCCGGACTAGTAATTGAGCAGTTCTTC
CAWSVSGLVIEQFF
>TRBV5-4|few|NA|TRBJ1-1
TGTGCCAGCAGTTTGGGAGGCCGTGGGGCTTTCTTT
CASSLGGRGAFF
>TRBV19|NA|NA|TRBJ1-1
TGTGCCAGTAGTATACAGTTCGGGGAGAACACTGAAGCTTTCTTT
CASSIQFGENTEAFF
>TRBV27|NA|TRBD2|TRBJ2-2
TGTGCCAGCACTTTCGCAGCGGGGGAACTAACCGGGGAGCTGTTTTTT
CASTFAAGELTGELFF
>TRBV7-9|NA|TRBD2|TRBJ2-1
TGTGCCAGCAGGGGACTAGCGTCCTACAATGAGCAGTTCTTC
CASRGLASYNEQFF
>TRBV29-1|NA|NA|TRBJ2-4
TGCAGCGTTGAAGAACGGTACATTCAGTACTTC
CSVEERYIQYF
>TRBV7-9|NA|NA|TRBJ1-1
TGTGCCAGCAGCCGGGTCTTGGGGGGGGGCACTGAAGCTTTCTTT
CASSRVLGGGTEAFF
>TRBV4-2|NA|NA|TRBJ2-6
TGTGCCAGCATCGGAGGGGCCCCTGGTTCTGGGGCCAACGTCCTGACTTTC
CASIGGAPGSGANVLTF